The next 13 T cell receptor beta chains were all read from a single sample in a study of CD8+CD57+ T cells in acquired aplastic anemia. The template for TCR beta VDJ and CDR3 sequence profiling was genomic DNA. TCRdb called the reads again in MiXCR, with one record for every CDR3 protein. The profile shows about 58,000 distinct CDR3 sequences, around 50% of them singletons. CD8+CD57+ cell expansion, shown by flow cytometry, had occurred in the patients selected for sequencing. The sequenced sample consisted of sorted CD4+, CD8+, or CD8+CD57+ T cells (not recorded which) from PBMCs. All receptors come from a human donor with aplastic anemia.

The rearrangement joins TRBV20-1 to TRBJ1-4; maybe TRBD1 (6 bases). The V gene lost 3 bases and the J gene lost 7 bases, with 18 bases spanning the gap. CDR1 and CDR2 (germline): DFQATT, SNEGSKA (reference sequence). CDR3 length equals 15 residues. CDR3 in DNA: TGCAGTGCTAGGGATAGGGCAGGGGTAGGTGAAAAACTGTTTTTT. Residues: CSARDRAGVGEKLFF.

The chain recombines TRBV15 with TRBJ2-7; D not resolved. CDR3 size: 12 residues. V was cut by 1 base and J by 3 bases, with 4 bases left in between. Germline V gene lookup returns CDR1 LNHNV and CDR2 YYDKDF (reference sequence). The CDR3 region has the DNA TGTGCCACCAGCAGAGTTGGCTACGAGCAGTACTTC. Amino acid sequence: CATSRVGYEQYF.

The V call is TRBV15, the J call TRBJ1-2; no clear D. CDR1 and CDR2 from the germline V gene are LNHNV and YYDKDF (reference sequence). This CDR3 has 13 residues. Trimming stripped 1 base from V and 5 bases from J, with 8 bases between. This chain's CDR3 is CATSRGDPYGYTF. The CDR3 coding sequence is TGTGCCACCAGCAGAGGGGATCCTTATGGCTACACCTTC.

The rearrangement joins TRBV7-9 to TRBJ2-7; no reliable D call. Trimming took off 1 base at V and 6 bases at J, with 4 bases between the two ends. Germline V gives CDR1 SEHNR, CDR2 FQNEAQ (reference sequence). This CDR3 has 11 amino acids. CDR3 loop: CASSLGPEQYF. CDR3 nucleotide sequence: TGTGCCAGCAGCTTAGGTCCCGAGCAGTACTTC.

To note about this clonotype: The junction does not match germline at one end; this may be a read error. The chain is built from TRBV10-3 and TRBJ1-5; D unresolved. This CDR3 contains 12 residues. Looked up from germline, CDR1 is ENHRY and CDR2 is SYGVKD. CDR3 coding DNA: TGTGCCAGCAGTCAGGACGTTCAGCCCCAGCATTTT. This gives the protein CASSQDVQPQHF.

The table lists this clonotype with many counts. The rearrangement uses TRBV5-6 and TRBJ1-5, with D hard to call. The CDR3 has 14 amino acids. Germline V gives CDR1 SGHDT, CDR2 YYEEEE. V lost 0 bases to trimming and J lost 2 bases, with 6 bases between them. CDR3 sequence reads: CASSLAAGNQPQHF. CDR3 coding DNA: TGTGCCAGCAGCTTGGCGGCAGGCAATCAGCCCCAGCATTTT.

The J gene is TRBJ1-2, the V gene TRBV29-1; D perhaps matches TRBD1 (6 bases). CDR1 is SQVTM and CDR2 is ANQGSEA in the germline V gene. The CDR3 length is 16 residues. Deletions cut 1 base from V and 0 bases from J, with 15 bases between. This chain's CDR3 is CSVEGPDRRANYGYTF. The CDR3 DNA sequence: TGCAGCGTTGAAGGCCCGGACAGACGAGCTAACTATGGCTACACCTTC.

This clonotype was seen many times. The V and J genes are TRBV3-1 and TRBJ2-7; 9 nucleotides line up with TRBD1. The CDR3 consists of 14 residues. The germline CDR1 and CDR2 sequences are LGHDT and YNNKEL (reference sequence). The J segment lost 5 bases and the V segment lost 4 bases, leaving 6 bases of the junction unmatched. CDR3: CASSPRQGVDEQYF. As DNA, the CDR3 is TGTGCCAGCAGCCCCCGACAGGGGGTCGACGAGCAGTACTTC.

The J gene is TRBJ1-6, the V gene TRBV19; the D gene is possibly TRBD1 (5 bases). Trimming shortened V by 6 bases and J by 2 bases, and 8 bases separated the two germline ends. CDR3 length: 14 residues. Germline CDR1 reads LNHDA; CDR2 reads SQIVND (reference sequence). This CDR3 is CASSSDTYNSPLHF. The CDR3 bases are TGTGCCAGTAGCTCGGACACCTATAATTCACCCCTCCACTTT.

This clonotype has just a few counts. V gene TRBV15 combines with J gene TRBJ1-3; D is unclear. V lost 5 bases and J 2 bases, leaving 16 bases between the germline ends. The CDR3 covers 16 residues. Germline V CDR1 and CDR2: LNHNV, YYDKDF (reference sequence). As DNA, the CDR3 is TGTGCCACCAGCCGAGGACCGGGCGATACTGGAAACACCATATATTTT. This gives the protein CATSRGPGDTGNTIYF.

This CDR3 is CASSVGGSNSPLHF. In nucleotides, the CDR3 is TGTGCCAGCAGTGTTGGGGGTAGTAATTCACCCCTCCACTTT. The rearrangement joins TRBV7-3 to TRBJ1-6; D possibly corresponds to TRBD1 (5 bases). V lost 6 bases to trimming and J lost 6 bases, with 12 bases between them. The CDR3 is 14 amino acids. Germline V CDR1 and CDR2: SGHTA, FQGTGA.

This clonotype appeared many times. The gene calls are TRBV7-6 and TRBJ1-5; the D is unclear. This CDR3 is 15 amino acids long. CDR1 is SGHVS and CDR2 is FNYEAQ in the germline V gene. Deletions cut 7 bases from V and 3 bases from J, with 16 bases between. DNA of the CDR3: TGTGCCAGCACCCCCGGTCCAGGATCCAATCAGCCCCAGCATTTT. Translated, it gives CASTPGPGSNQPQHF.

The gene calls are TRBV11-1 and TRBJ2-1; D might be TRBD1 or TRBD2, each matching 6 bases. CDR1 SGHAT and CDR2 FQDESV come from the germline V gene (reference sequence). With 4 bases removed from V and 1 base from J, the gap between germline ends came to 11 bases. The length of the CDR3 is 15 residues. The DNA for the CDR3 is TGTGCCAGCAGCTCCGGGGGCGAATCCTACAATGAGCAGTTCTTC. It translates to CASSSGGESYNEQFF.